A selection of T cell receptor beta chains follows, all from one sample in a study of tumor and adjacent non-tumor tissue in lung cancer. TCRdb re-called the multiplex PCR reads with MiXCR, one entry per CDR3 protein. Found here are approximately 100,000 distinct CDR3 sequences, about 60% of them singletons; the top ten hold about 19%. Sequencing used distant non-tumor lung tissue. Receptors originate from a man aged 25 to 45 with non-small cell lung cancer. Both conserved end residues are part of each CDR3. The order of the fields is D gene, V gene, J gene, clone size, CDR3 DNA, CDR3 protein. A D gene is named only where the DNA matches it firmly. Where a row states a size, it is once, few, many or the class of an expanded clone; other rows omit it.

d_gene: TRBD1
v_gene: TRBV20-1
j_gene: TRBJ1-1
abundance: many
CDR3nt: TGCAGTGCTAGATTCCCAGGGGGCACTGAAGCTTTCTTT
CDR3aa: CSARFPGGTEAFF

d_gene: -
v_gene: TRBV12-3/TRBV12-4
j_gene: TRBJ2-3
abundance: once
CDR3nt: TGTGCCAGCAATTCACCGGGTCGGCGGACAGATACGCAGTATTTT
CDR3aa: CASNSPGRRTDTQYF

d_gene: TRBD2
v_gene: TRBV29-1
j_gene: TRBJ2-3
abundance: -
CDR3nt: TGCAGCGTTGGTATGCGGGGGTGGGCAGATACGCAGTATTTT
CDR3aa: CSVGMRGWADTQYF

d_gene: -
v_gene: TRBV6-2/TRBV6-3
j_gene: TRBJ2-7
abundance: -
CDR3nt: TGTGCCAGCAGTGCGGGTACCTACGAGCAGTACTTC
CDR3aa: CASSAGTYEQYF

d_gene: -
v_gene: TRBV11-3
j_gene: TRBJ2-3
abundance: -
CDR3nt: TGTGCCAGCAGCTTAAGTACAGATACGAAGTATTTT
CDR3aa: CASSLSTDTKYF

d_gene: TRBD2
v_gene: TRBV7-9
j_gene: TRBJ2-1
abundance: -
CDR3nt: TGTGCCAGCAGTAACATAGCGGGGAAGCCCGATGAGCAGTTCTTC
CDR3aa: CASSNIAGKPDEQFF

d_gene: -
v_gene: TRBV7-9
j_gene: TRBJ2-3
abundance: -
CDR3nt: TGTGCCAGCAGCTTAGCTAAGGATACGCAGTATTTT
CDR3aa: CASSLAKDTQYF

d_gene: -
v_gene: TRBV20-1
j_gene: TRBJ2-2
abundance: -
CDR3nt: TGCAGTGTGGTGGGGATGGCAGCAACGAACACCGGGGAGCTGTTTTTT
CDR3aa: CSVVGMAATNTGELFF

d_gene: -
v_gene: TRBV11-1
j_gene: TRBJ2-5
abundance: -
CDR3nt: TGTGCCAGCAGTCTCGACCCTGGGGGGACCCAGTACTTC
CDR3aa: CASSLDPGGTQYF

d_gene: -
v_gene: TRBV24-1
j_gene: TRBJ2-3
abundance: -
CDR3nt: TGTGCCACCAGTGATTACGGGACAAATACGCAGTATTTT
CDR3aa: CATSDYGTNTQYF

d_gene: TRBD1
v_gene: TRBV12-5
j_gene: TRBJ2-1
abundance: few
CDR3nt: TGTGCTAGTGGCCAGGGACAGAGCTCCTACAGTGAGCAGTTCTTC
CDR3aa: CASGQGQSSYSEQFF

d_gene: -
v_gene: TRBV11-3
j_gene: TRBJ1-1
abundance: few
CDR3nt: TGTGCCAGCAGCAAGGGGTTCGGTCCTTGGACTGAAGCTTTCTTT
CDR3aa: CASSKGFGPWTEAFF

d_gene: -
v_gene: TRBV20-1
j_gene: TRBJ2-5
abundance: -
CDR3nt: TGCAGTGCTGCCCCCGTGGCTAGCCGTACTAAAGAGACCCAGTACTTC
CDR3aa: CSAAPVASRTKETQYF

d_gene: -
v_gene: TRBV29-1
j_gene: TRBJ2-7
abundance: -
CDR3nt: TGCAACGTCCCGGGATGCGACGGGAGTTCCTACGAGCAGTACTTC
CDR3aa: CNVPGCDGSSYEQYF

d_gene: -
v_gene: TRBV5-4
j_gene: TRBJ1-5
abundance: many
CDR3nt: TGTGCCAGCAGCTTGGGACCCCCGGGGCCGGCCGGTCAGCCCCAGCATTTT
CDR3aa: CASSLGPPGPAGQPQHF

d_gene: -
v_gene: TRBV11-3
j_gene: TRBJ1-1
abundance: -
CDR3nt: TGTGCCAGCACCTCAACGGGAGGTAGGAACACTGAACCTTTCTTT
CDR3aa: CASTSTGGRNTEPFF

d_gene: -
v_gene: TRBV14
j_gene: TRBJ2-3
abundance: few
CDR3nt: TGTGCCAGCAGCTTAGTCGGGCGTATTGATACGCAGTATTTT
CDR3aa: CASSLVGRIDTQYF

d_gene: -
v_gene: TRBV6-5
j_gene: TRBJ1-3
abundance: many
CDR3nt: TGTGCCAGCAGGGAGGCCGGGGCCGACTCTGGAAACACCATATATTTT
CDR3aa: CASREAGADSGNTIYF

d_gene: -
v_gene: TRBV7-9
j_gene: TRBJ2-3
abundance: -
CDR3nt: TGTGCCAGCAGCTTAGTTGGCGACCAGCCCCCTACGCAGTATTTT
CDR3aa: CASSLVGDQPPTQYF

d_gene: -
v_gene: TRBV29-1
j_gene: TRBJ2-4
abundance: many
CDR3nt: TGCAGCGTTGAAAAAGGGGTTGGAAACATTCAGTACTTC
CDR3aa: CSVEKGVGNIQYF

d_gene: -
v_gene: TRBV11-2
j_gene: TRBJ2-3
abundance: -
CDR3nt: TGTGCCAGCAATTTTTACCCTAGGGGGGTACACATAGATACGCAGTATTTT
CDR3aa: CASNFYPRGVHIDTQYF

d_gene: TRBD2
v_gene: TRBV20-1
j_gene: TRBJ2-3
abundance: -
CDR3nt: TGCAGTGCTAGACCTACGGGACTAGCGGGGTTGATCACAGATATACAGTATTTT
CDR3aa: CSARPTGLAGLITDIQYF

d_gene: TRBD2
v_gene: TRBV7-6
j_gene: TRBJ2-7
abundance: -
CDR3nt: TGTGCCAGCAGCTTGTGGGGGGGCGAGCAGTACTTC
CDR3aa: CASSLWGGEQYF

d_gene: -
v_gene: TRBV20-1
j_gene: TRBJ2-1
abundance: -
CDR3nt: TGCAATGCCTCAACTAGCTCATCCTATAATGAGCAGTTCTTC
CDR3aa: CNASTSSSYNEQFF

d_gene: -
v_gene: TRBV4-3
j_gene: TRBJ1-6
abundance: once
CDR3nt: TGCGCCAGCAGCCAGCAGTTTGACGGCTCCTATAATTCACCCCTCTACTTT
CDR3aa: CASSQQFDGSYNSPLYF

d_gene: -
v_gene: TRBV20-1
j_gene: TRBJ2-3
abundance: few
CDR3nt: TGCAGTGCTAGAGATGGGCGCACGGCCGATACGCAGTATTTT
CDR3aa: CSARDGRTADTQYF

d_gene: -
v_gene: TRBV10-2
j_gene: TRBJ2-7
abundance: few
CDR3nt: TGCGCCAGCAGTGAGTCGAGAGCGGTATACGAGCAGTACTTC
CDR3aa: CASSESRAVYEQYF

d_gene: TRBD2
v_gene: TRBV7-9
j_gene: TRBJ2-3
abundance: once
CDR3nt: TGTGCCAGCAGCTTGGCGGGGACTAGCGAGAAAAAGACAGATACGCTGTATTTT
CDR3aa: CASSLAGTSEKKTDTLYF

d_gene: -
v_gene: TRBV11-2
j_gene: TRBJ1-6
abundance: once
CDR3nt: TGTGCCAGCAGCTTATTAGGGTTCCCAACGAGCTCACCCCTCCACTTT
CDR3aa: CASSLLGFPTSSPLHF

d_gene: TRBD1
v_gene: TRBV11-2
j_gene: TRBJ2-5
abundance: medium-sized
CDR3nt: TGTGCCAGCAGCCAGGACAGGGTTGTAGAGACCCAGTACTTC
CDR3aa: CASSQDRVVETQYF

d_gene: -
v_gene: TRBV18
j_gene: TRBJ1-4
abundance: -
CDR3nt: TGTGCCAGCTCACCAAGAGGGAGGAATGAAAAACTGTTTTTT
CDR3aa: CASSPRGRNEKLFF

d_gene: -
v_gene: TRBV10-2
j_gene: TRBJ2-4
abundance: -
CDR3nt: TGCGCCAACAGTGGTAGCAACAGGGACGCCAAAAACATTCAGCACTTC
CDR3aa: CANSGSNRDAKNIQHF

d_gene: -
v_gene: TRBV20-1
j_gene: TRBJ1-2
abundance: many
CDR3nt: TGCAGTGCTAGTTCCGTCTATGGCTACACCTTC
CDR3aa: CSASSVYGYTF

d_gene: TRBD2
v_gene: TRBV20-1
j_gene: TRBJ2-3
abundance: many
CDR3nt: TGCAGTGCTCCGGGACTAGCCCCAGATACGCAGTATTTT
CDR3aa: CSAPGLAPDTQYF

d_gene: -
v_gene: TRBV5-6
j_gene: TRBJ1-6
abundance: -
CDR3nt: TGTGCCAGCAGCTTGAAGGGCGGCAATTCACCCCCCCACTTT
CDR3aa: CASSLKGGNSPPHF

d_gene: -
v_gene: TRBV12-3/TRBV12-4
j_gene: TRBJ2-2
abundance: -
CDR3nt: TGTGCCAGCAGGCGGGAAGGGGACGCCGGGGAGCTGTTTTTC
CDR3aa: CASRREGDAGELFF

d_gene: -
v_gene: TRBV6-5
j_gene: TRBJ1-2
abundance: medium-sized
CDR3nt: TGTGCCAGCAGTTACGATGAGTCGCGGGCTAACTATGGCTACACCTTC
CDR3aa: CASSYDESRANYGYTF

d_gene: -
v_gene: TRBV11-1
j_gene: TRBJ1-1
abundance: -
CDR3nt: TGTGCCAGCAGTCGACAGCCCAACACTGAGGCTTCCTTT
CDR3aa: CASSRQPNTEASF

d_gene: -
v_gene: TRBV4-2
j_gene: TRBJ2-2
abundance: -
CDR3nt: -
CDR3aa: CASSPRLAGGKAGSCFF

d_gene: -
v_gene: TRBV6-5
j_gene: TRBJ2-1
abundance: many
CDR3nt: TGTGCCAGCAGTTATCCCGGACTATCGGGCAATGAGCAGTTCTTC
CDR3aa: CASSYPGLSGNEQFF

d_gene: -
v_gene: TRBV7-8
j_gene: TRBJ2-1
abundance: -
CDR3nt: TGTGCCAGCACCCCGGGGGGGACAGGGACAAACGATGAGCAGTTCTTC
CDR3aa: CASTPGGTGTNDEQFF

d_gene: -
v_gene: TRBV6-2/TRBV6-3
j_gene: TRBJ1-1
abundance: -
CDR3nt: TGTGCCAGCAGTCCCGACCTTGAGGCTTTCTTT
CDR3aa: CASSPDLEAFF

d_gene: -
v_gene: TRBV11-2
j_gene: TRBJ2-3
abundance: once
CDR3nt: TGTGCCAGCAGCACGACCTTAGCAGATATGCAGTATTTT
CDR3aa: CASSTTLADMQYF

d_gene: TRBD2
v_gene: TRBV6-2/TRBV6-3
j_gene: TRBJ2-1
abundance: -
CDR3nt: TGTGCCAGCAACCACGTACCAGCGGGGGACAATGAGCAGTTCTTC
CDR3aa: CASNHVPAGDNEQFF

d_gene: -
v_gene: TRBV29-1
j_gene: TRBJ1-2
abundance: -
CDR3nt: TGCAGCGTTGAGAGGGAGATCCGCTACACCTTC
CDR3aa: CSVEREIRYTF

d_gene: -
v_gene: TRBV6-5
j_gene: TRBJ1-5
abundance: -
CDR3nt: TGTGCCAGCACGTCGGGGGATCAGTCCCAGCATTTT
CDR3aa: CASTSGDQSQHF

d_gene: TRBD1
v_gene: TRBV11-3
j_gene: TRBJ2-1
abundance: -
CDR3nt: TGTGCCAGCAGCTTAGAACAGGGGGCGAGCGAGCAGTTCTTC
CDR3aa: CASSLEQGASEQFF

d_gene: -
v_gene: TRBV20-1
j_gene: TRBJ1-3
abundance: many
CDR3nt: TGCAGTGCTAGAGGGACGGCTAAGAGCACCATATATTTT
CDR3aa: CSARGTAKSTIYF